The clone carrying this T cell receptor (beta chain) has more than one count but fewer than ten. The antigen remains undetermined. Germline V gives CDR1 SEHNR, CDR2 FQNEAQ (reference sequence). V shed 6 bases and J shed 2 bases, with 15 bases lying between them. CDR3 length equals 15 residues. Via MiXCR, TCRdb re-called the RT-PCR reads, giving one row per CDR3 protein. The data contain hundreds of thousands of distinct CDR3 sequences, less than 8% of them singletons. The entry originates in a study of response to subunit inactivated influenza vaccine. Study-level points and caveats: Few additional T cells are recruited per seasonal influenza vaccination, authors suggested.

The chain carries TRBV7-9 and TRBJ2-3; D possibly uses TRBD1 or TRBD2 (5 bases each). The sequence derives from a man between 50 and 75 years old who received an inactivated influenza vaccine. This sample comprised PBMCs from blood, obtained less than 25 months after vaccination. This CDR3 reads CASRPGPTITDTQYF. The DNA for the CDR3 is TGTGCCAGCAGACCGGGACCGACTATCACAGATACGCAGTATTTT.